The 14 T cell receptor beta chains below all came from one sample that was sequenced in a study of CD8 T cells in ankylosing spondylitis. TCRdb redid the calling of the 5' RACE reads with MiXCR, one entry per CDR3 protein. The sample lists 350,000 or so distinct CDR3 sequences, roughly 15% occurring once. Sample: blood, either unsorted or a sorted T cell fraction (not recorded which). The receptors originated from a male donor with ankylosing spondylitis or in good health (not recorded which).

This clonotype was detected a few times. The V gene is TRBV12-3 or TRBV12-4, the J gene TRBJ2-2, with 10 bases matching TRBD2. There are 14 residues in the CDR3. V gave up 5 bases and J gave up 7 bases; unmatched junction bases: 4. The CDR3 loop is CASSPSGSGGELFF. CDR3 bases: TGTGCCAGCAGTCCTAGCGGGAGTGGCGGGGAGCTGTTTTTT.

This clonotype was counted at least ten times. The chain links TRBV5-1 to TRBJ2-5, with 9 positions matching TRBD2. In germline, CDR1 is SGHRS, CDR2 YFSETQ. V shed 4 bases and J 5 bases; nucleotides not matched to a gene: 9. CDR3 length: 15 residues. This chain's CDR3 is CASSAMTSGTETQYF. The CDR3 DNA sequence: TGCGCCAGCAGCGCCATGACTAGCGGCACGGAGACCCAGTACTTC.

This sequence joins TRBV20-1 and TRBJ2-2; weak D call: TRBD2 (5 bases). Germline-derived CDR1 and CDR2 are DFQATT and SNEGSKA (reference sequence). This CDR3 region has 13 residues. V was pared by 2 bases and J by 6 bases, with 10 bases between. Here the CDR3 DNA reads TGCAGTGCTAGAAGGGCGGGCGCCGGGGAGCTGTTTTTT. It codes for CSARRAGAGELFF.

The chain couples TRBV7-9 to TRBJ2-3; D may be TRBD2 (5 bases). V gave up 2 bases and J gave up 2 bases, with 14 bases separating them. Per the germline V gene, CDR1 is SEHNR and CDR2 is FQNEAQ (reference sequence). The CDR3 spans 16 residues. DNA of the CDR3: TGTGCCAGCAGCTTATGGGTCCGGGAAGACACAGATACGCAGTATTTT. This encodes CASSLWVREDTDTQYF.

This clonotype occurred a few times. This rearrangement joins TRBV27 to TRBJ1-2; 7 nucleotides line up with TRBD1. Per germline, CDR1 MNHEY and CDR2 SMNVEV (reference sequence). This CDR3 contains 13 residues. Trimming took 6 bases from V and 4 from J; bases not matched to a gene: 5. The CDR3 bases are TGTGCCAGCAGAAGACAGGGAGGCTATGGCTACACCTTC. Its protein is CASRRQGGYGYTF.

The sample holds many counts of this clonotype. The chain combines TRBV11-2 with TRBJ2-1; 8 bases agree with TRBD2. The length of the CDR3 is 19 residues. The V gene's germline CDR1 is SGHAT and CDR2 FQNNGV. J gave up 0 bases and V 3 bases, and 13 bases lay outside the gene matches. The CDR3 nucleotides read TGTGCCAGCAGCTTGGGCCAGAAGAAAGCGGGGGTCTCCTACAATGAGCAGTTCTTC. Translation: CASSLGQKKAGVSYNEQFF. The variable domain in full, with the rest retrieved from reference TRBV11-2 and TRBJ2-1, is EAGVAQSPRYKIIEKRQSVAFWCNPISGHATLYWYQQILGQGPKLLIQFQNNGVVDDSQLPKDRFSAERLKGVDSTLKIQPAKLEDSAVYLCASSLGQKKAGVSYNEQFFGPGTRLTVL.

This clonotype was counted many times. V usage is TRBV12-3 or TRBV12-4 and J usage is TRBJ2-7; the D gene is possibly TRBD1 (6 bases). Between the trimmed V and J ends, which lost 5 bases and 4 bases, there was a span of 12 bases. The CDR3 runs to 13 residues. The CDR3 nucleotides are TGTGCCAGCAGTCGAGGGGGAGTGTACGAGCAGTACTTC. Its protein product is CASSRGGVYEQYF.

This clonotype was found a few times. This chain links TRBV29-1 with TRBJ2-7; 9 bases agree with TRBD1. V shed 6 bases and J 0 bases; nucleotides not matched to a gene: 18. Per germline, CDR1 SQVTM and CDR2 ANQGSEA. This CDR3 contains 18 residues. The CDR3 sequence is CSVKTGTGMGLGSYEQYF. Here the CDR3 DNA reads TGCAGCGTCAAAACCGGGACAGGGATGGGGTTGGGCTCCTACGAGCAGTACTTC.

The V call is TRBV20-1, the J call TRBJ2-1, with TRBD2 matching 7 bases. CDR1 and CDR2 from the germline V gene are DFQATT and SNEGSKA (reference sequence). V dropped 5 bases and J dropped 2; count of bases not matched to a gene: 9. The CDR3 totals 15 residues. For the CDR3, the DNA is TGCAGTGCTTCCGTGGGGGGGGGTCCCTACAATGAGCAGTTCTTC. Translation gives CSASVGGGPYNEQFF.

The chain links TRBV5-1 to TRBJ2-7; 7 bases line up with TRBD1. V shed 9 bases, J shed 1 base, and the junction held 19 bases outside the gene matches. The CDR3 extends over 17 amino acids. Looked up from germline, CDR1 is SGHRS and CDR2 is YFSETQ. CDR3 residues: CAIKKGAGPYLSYEQYF. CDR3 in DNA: TGCGCCATCAAAAAGGGGGCCGGCCCGTATCTTTCCTACGAGCAGTACTTC. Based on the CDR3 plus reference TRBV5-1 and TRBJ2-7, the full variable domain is KAGVTQTPRYLIKTRGQQVTLSCSPISGHRSVSWYQQTPGQGLQFLFEYFSETQRNKGNFPGRFSGRQFSNSRSEMNVSTLELGDSALYLCAIKKGAGPYLSYEQYFGPGTRLTVT.

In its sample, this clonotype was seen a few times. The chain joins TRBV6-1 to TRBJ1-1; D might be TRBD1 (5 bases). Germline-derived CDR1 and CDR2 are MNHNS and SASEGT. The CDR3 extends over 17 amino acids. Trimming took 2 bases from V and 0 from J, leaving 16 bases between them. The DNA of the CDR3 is TGTGCCAGCAGTGAACGGACAATTAAGGTCATGAACACTGAAGCTTTCTTT. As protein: CASSERTIKVMNTEAFF.

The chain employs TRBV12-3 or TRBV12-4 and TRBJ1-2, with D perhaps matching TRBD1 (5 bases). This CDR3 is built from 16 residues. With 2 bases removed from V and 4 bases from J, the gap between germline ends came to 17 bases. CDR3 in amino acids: CASSLRAGKGPYGYTF. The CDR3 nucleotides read TGTGCCAGCAGTTTAAGAGCAGGGAAAGGGCCCTATGGCTACACCTTC.

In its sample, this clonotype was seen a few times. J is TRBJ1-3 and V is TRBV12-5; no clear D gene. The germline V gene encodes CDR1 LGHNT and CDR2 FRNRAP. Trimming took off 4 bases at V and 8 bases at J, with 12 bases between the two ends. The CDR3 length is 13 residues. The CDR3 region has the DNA TGTGCTAGTGGTTCTCGTCGCTGGGACACCATATATTTT. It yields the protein CASGSRRWDTIYF.

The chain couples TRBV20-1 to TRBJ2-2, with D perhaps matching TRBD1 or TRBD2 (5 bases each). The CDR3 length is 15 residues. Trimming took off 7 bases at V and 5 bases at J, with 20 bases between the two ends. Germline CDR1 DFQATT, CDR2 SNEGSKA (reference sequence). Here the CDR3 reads CSVPRDPIRTGELFF. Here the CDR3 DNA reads TGCAGTGTTCCCCGGGACCCCATACGAACCGGGGAGCTGTTTTTT.